The next 5 T cell receptor beta chains were all read from a single sample in a study of OX40 agonist ivuxolimab in advanced cancers. Using immunoSEQ multiplex PCR, the repertoire was profiled, and TCRdb retains in-frame clones only, with some absent. The data show around 100,000 clones, roughly 90% seen once. Specimen: CD4+ or CD8+ T cells sorted from blood, collected in a trial of the OX40 agonist ivuxolimab. The receptors were gathered from an adult with an advanced solid tumor such as melanoma, head and neck, liver or kidney cancer.

V gene TRBV18 combines with J gene TRBJ1-1, with D hard to call. V was shortened by 0 bases and J by 4 bases, with 15 bases between the two germline ends. This CDR3 contains 16 residues. CDR1 is KGHSH, CDR2 LQKENI, per germline. CDR3: CASSPPLGYRITEAFF. As DNA, the CDR3 is TGTGCCAGCTCACCACCTTTGGGGTATCGGATCACTGAAGCTTTCTTT.

This sequence joins TRBV20-1 and TRBJ2-5; D gene uncertain. The CDR3 length is 10 residues. Germline lookup yields CDR1 DFQATT and CDR2 SNEGSKA (reference sequence). The V gene lost 6 bases and the J gene lost 4 bases, with 6 bases spanning the gap. CDR3 amino acids: CSAYSETQYF. The CDR3 region has the DNA TGCAGTGCATATTCAGAGACCCAGTACTTC.

The chain joins TRBV6-1 to TRBJ2-7; D may correspond to TRBD1 or TRBD2 (6 bases each). This CDR3 contains 13 residues. V lost 7 bases and J lost 7, with 17 bases in between. Germline V gene lookup returns CDR1 MNHNS and CDR2 SASEGT. CDR3 DNA sequence: TGTGCCAGCACCGAGATGGGGGGCGGGGAGCAGTACTTC. It specifies CASTEMGGGEQYF.

The rearrangement links TRBV18 to TRBJ1-1, with TRBD1 matching 8 bases. The V gene's germline CDR1 is KGHSH and CDR2 LQKENI. The CDR3 loop spans 16 amino acids. Trimming at V came to 0 bases and at J to 1 base, leaving 4 bases not matched to a gene. The CDR3 protein is CASSPPVGTGNTEAFF. The CDR3 DNA is TGTGCCAGCTCACCACCGGTAGGGACAGGGAACACTGAAGCTTTCTTT.

Remarks on this clone: The sample holds other DNA sequences that translate to the same CDR3. The chain uses TRBV5-1 and TRBJ2-2; D is perhaps TRBD2 (7 bases). CDR1 and CDR2 from the germline V gene are SGHRS and YFSETQ. V lost 4 bases and J lost 0, with 10 bases in between. The CDR3 length is 15 residues. CDR3 bases: TGCGCCAGCAGCCCGGGGGGCGCGAACACCGGGGAGCTGTTTTTT. Protein sequence: CASSPGGANTGELFF. Based on the CDR3 plus reference TRBV5-1 and TRBJ2-2, the full variable domain is KAGVTQTPRYLIKTRGQQVTLSCSPISGHRSVSWYQQTPGQGLQFLFEYFSETQRNKGNFPGRFSGRQFSNSRSEMNVSTLELGDSALYLCASSPGGANTGELFFGEGSRLTVL.